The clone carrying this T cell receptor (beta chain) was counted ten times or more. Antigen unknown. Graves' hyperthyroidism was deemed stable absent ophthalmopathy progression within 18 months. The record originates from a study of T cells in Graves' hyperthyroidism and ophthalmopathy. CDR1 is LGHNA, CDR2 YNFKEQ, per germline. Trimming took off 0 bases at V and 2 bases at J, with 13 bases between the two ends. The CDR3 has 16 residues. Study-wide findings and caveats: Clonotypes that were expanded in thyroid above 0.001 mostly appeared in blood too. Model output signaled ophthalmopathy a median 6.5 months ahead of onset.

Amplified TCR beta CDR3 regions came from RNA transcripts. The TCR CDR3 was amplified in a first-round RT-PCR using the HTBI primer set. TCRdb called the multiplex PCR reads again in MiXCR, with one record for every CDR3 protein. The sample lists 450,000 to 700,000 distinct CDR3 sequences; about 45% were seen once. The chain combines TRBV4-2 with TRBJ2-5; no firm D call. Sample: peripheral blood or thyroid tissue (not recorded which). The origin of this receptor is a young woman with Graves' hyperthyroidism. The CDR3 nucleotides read TGTGCCAGCAGCCAAGATGGCAGGATTGATCAAGAGACCCAGTACTTC. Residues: CASSQDGRIDQETQYF.